The clone carrying this T cell receptor beta chain was recorded at least ten times. V dropped 2 bases and J dropped 3 bases, with 4 bases sitting between them. The CDR3 consists of 12 residues. In germline, CDR1 is WNHNN, CDR2 SYGVQD (reference sequence). The data were taken from a study of Graves' ophthalmopathy and Graves' hyperthyroidism. TCR beta CDR3 amplification used RNA transcripts. After a first-round RT-PCR with HTBI primers, a second-round multiplex PCR was run. MiXCR, run by TCRdb on the multiplex PCR reads, gives a single entry per CDR3 protein. The table has about 380,000 distinct CDR3 sequences, 15% seen once.

Sequencing was performed on peripheral blood. The chain joins TRBV10-1 to TRBJ2-5, with D unresolved. This sequence originates from a woman in her late teens or twenties with stable Graves' hyperthyroidism. CDR3 sequence reads: CASSEGKETQYF. CDR3 sequence (DNA): TGCGCCAGCAGTGAGGGGAAAGAGACCCAGTACTTC.